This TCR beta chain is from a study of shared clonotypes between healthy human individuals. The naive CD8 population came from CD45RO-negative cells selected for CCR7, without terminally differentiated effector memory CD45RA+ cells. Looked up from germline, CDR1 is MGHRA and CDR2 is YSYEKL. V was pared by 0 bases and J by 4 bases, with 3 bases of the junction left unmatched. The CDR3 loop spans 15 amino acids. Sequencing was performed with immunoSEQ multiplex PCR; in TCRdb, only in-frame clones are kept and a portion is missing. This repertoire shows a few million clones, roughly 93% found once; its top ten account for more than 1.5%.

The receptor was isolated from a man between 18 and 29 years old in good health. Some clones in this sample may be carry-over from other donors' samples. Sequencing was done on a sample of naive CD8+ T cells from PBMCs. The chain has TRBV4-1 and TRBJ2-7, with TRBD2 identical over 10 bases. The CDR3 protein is CASSQETSGPYEQYF. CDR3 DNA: TGCGCCAGCAGCCAAGAGACTAGCGGGCCTTACGAGCAGTACTTC.